The 5 T cell receptor beta chains presented below share a single source sample, sequenced in a study of T cells after yellow fever vaccination. MiXCR, applied by TCRdb to the 5' RACE reads, yields one record per CDR3 protein. This table has some 350,000 distinct CDR3 sequences, over 8% appearing once. The sequencing here drew on PBMCs, taken on the day of the first yellow fever vaccination. These receptors originate from a young man who received the YFV17D yellow fever vaccine.

The chain employs TRBV5-1 and TRBJ2-5; the match to TRBD1 covers 8 bases. The CDR3 has 14 amino acids. CDR1 and CDR2 (germline): SGHRS, YFSETQ. J was trimmed by 6 bases and V by 7 bases; bases with no gene match: 11. CDR3 sequence reads: CASSPDTGGKTQYF. CDR3 nucleotide sequence: TGCGCCAGCTCCCCTGACACAGGGGGAAAGACCCAGTACTTC. The variable domain in full, with the rest retrieved from reference TRBV5-1 and TRBJ2-5, is KAGVTQTPRYLIKTRGQQVTLSCSPISGHRSVSWYQQTPGQGLQFLFEYFSETQRNKGNFPGRFSGRQFSNSRSEMNVSTLELGDSALYLCASSPDTGGKTQYFGPGTRLLVL.

There are many counts of this clonotype. This chain joins TRBV5-1 and TRBJ1-6; no clear D gene. The CDR3 runs to 14 residues. Trimming took 0 bases from V and 1 from J, leaving 2 bases between them. CDR1 and CDR2 from the germline V gene are SGHRS and YFSETQ. In DNA form, the CDR3 reads TGCGCCAGCAGCTTGGTATCCTATAATTCACCCCTCCACTTT. As protein: CASSLVSYNSPLHF.

This clonotype was seen more than once but under ten times. The genes are TRBV6-5 and TRBJ2-3; D gene unclear. The CDR3 is 13 amino acids. V dropped 2 bases and J dropped 3 bases, with 6 bases sitting between them. The V gene's germline CDR1 is MNHEY and CDR2 SVGAGI. CDR3 region: CASSYRVTDTQYF. DNA for the CDR3: TGTGCCAGCAGTTACAGGGTTACAGATACGCAGTATTTT.

The rearrangement links TRBV29-1 to TRBJ1-2; tentatively, D is TRBD1 (6 bases). V shed 3 bases and J shed 4 bases, with 21 bases lying between them. The CDR3 has 16 amino acids. CDR1 SQVTM and CDR2 ANQGSEA come from the germline V gene. Here the CDR3 DNA reads TGCAGCGTTGATGGGGGCGCCAGGGAACGTACCTATGGCTACACCTTC. It specifies CSVDGGARERTYGYTF.

The V and J genes are TRBV11-2 and TRBJ2-7; D is uncertain. The CDR3 is 14 amino acids. The ends were cut back, 0 bases at V and 3 bases at J, with 9 bases in the middle. Germline V gene lookup returns CDR1 SGHAT and CDR2 FQNNGV. CDR3 nucleotide sequence: TGTGCCAGCAGCTTAGATTTTGGGGACTACGAGCAGTACGTC. Protein sequence: CASSLDFGDYEQYV.